This TCR beta chain originates from a study of blood T cell repertoires in COVID-19. TCRdb's copy holds only in-frame clones and misses some; the assay was immunoSEQ multiplex PCR. The sample holds just over 300,000 clones, under 90% seen once. V was trimmed by 5 bases and J by 7 bases, leaving 17 bases between them. The CDR3 covers 14 residues. Germline values: CDR1 MDHEN, CDR2 SYDVKM. This receptor was obtained from a woman aged 25-40 years with COVID-19, enrolled during active disease. The rearrangement uses TRBV28 and TRBJ1-2; D is possibly TRBD1 (5 bases). The sequenced sample consisted of peripheral blood. CDR3 coding DNA: TGTGCCAGCAGTGTTCAGGGAGGAGGGGCTGGCTACACCTTC. Amino acids: CASSVQGGGAGYTF.